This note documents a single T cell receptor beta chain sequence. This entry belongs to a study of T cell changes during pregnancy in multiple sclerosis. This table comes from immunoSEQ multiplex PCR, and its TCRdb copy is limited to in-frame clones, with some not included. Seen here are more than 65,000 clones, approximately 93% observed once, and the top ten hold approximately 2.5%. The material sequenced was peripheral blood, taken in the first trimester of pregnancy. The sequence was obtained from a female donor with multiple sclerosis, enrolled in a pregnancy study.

For the CDR3, the DNA is TGTGCCAGCAGCTTATCTAGCGGGGGGAACAATGAGCAGTTCTTC. Protein sequence: CASSLSSGGNNEQFF. V and J are TRBV7-6 and TRBJ2-1, with 11 bases lining up with TRBD2. J gave up 5 bases and V 2 bases, and 2 bases lay outside the gene matches. This CDR3 region has 15 residues. CDR1 SGHVS and CDR2 FNYEAQ come from the germline V gene.